This TCR beta chain was sequenced during a study of patients and donors after allogeneic stem cell transplantation. The CDR3 spans 14 residues. Germline trimming cut 2 bases from V and 5 bases from J; bases unmatched to any gene: 2. The germline V gene has CDR1 MDHEN and CDR2 SYDVKM. Each CDR3 protein is one row after TCRdb ran MiXCR on the RT-PCR reads. The sample contains over 150,000 distinct CDR3 sequences, approximately 31% of which appear only once. The genes are TRBV28 and TRBJ1-5, with 8 bases that match TRBD1. Material: blood, either unsorted or a sorted T cell fraction (not recorded which). This clonotype was sampled from a human donor who was either an allogeneic HSCT recipient or a stem cell or donor lymphocyte infusion donor (not recorded which). It is not recorded whose cells these are; they may come from a transplant donor. CDR3 in DNA: TGTGCCAGCAGTTTAGTGGACAGGGATCAGCCCCAGCATTTT. Amino acids: CASSLVDRDQPQHF.